These 26 T cell receptor beta chains were sequenced from one sample in a study of T cell responses to AZD1222 COVID-19 vaccine. TCRdb's copy holds only in-frame clones and misses some; the assay was immunoSEQ multiplex PCR. The sample has roughly 120,000 clones, around 89% seen once. The source was peripheral blood, collected on day 0 of AZD1222 vaccination. The receptors here all came from an adult in good health.

The genes are TRBV18 and TRBJ2-2, with 10 bases matching TRBD1. V shed 5 bases and J 5 bases; nucleotides not matched to a gene: 11. Looked up from germline, CDR1 is KGHSH and CDR2 is LQKENI. CDR3 length equals 17 residues. CDR3 sequence (DNA): TGTGCCAGCTCAGGCCTCGGACCGGGACAGGGGACCGGGGAGCTGTTTTTT. Translating gives CASSGLGPGQGTGELFF.

The CDR3 bases are TGCAGTGCGGGACTTATAGGTACGCAGTATTTT. It encodes CSAGLIGTQYF. The chain employs TRBV20-1 and TRBJ2-3, with a possible D match to TRBD2 (6 bases). The germline gives CDR1 DFQATT, CDR2 SNEGSKA (reference sequence). Trimming left V 6 bases short and J 8 bases short, with 12 bases between. The CDR3 length is 11 residues.

The rearrangement links TRBV18 to TRBJ2-2, with 7 bases fitting TRBD2. Germline lookup yields CDR1 KGHSH and CDR2 LQKENI. V lost 3 bases, J lost 7 bases, and 8 bases stayed unmatched. The CDR3 covers 15 residues. The CDR3 spells CASSPGPGGGGELFF. The CDR3 DNA sequence: TGTGCCAGCTCACCGGGACCGGGAGGAGGCGGGGAGCTGTTTTTT.

The chain combines TRBV7-9 with TRBJ2-1, with a tentative D call TRBD1 (6 bases). The germline gives CDR1 SEHNR, CDR2 FQNEAQ (reference sequence). Trimming removed 4 bases at V and 7 bases at J, with 14 bases between. The CDR3 has 14 residues. The CDR3, as DNA: TGTGCCAGCAGCTCCGCTACTACAGGGAATGAGCAGTTCTTC. Translation: CASSSATTGNEQFF.

This chain links TRBV7-2 with TRBJ2-1; the D gene is possibly TRBD1 (6 bases). Germline V gene lookup returns CDR1 SGHTA and CDR2 FQGNSA. Trimming removed 8 bases from V and 5 bases from J, with 13 bases in between. This CDR3 spans 13 amino acids. DNA of the CDR3: TGTGCCAGCGGGCAGGGGCAGCACAATGAGCAGTTCTTC. Translation: CASGQGQHNEQFF.

The V gene is TRBV28, the J gene TRBJ2-7, with TRBD1 identical over 9 bases. The CDR3 has 14 residues. V was pared by 5 bases and J by 2 bases, with 4 bases of the junction left unmatched. Germline lookup yields CDR1 MDHEN and CDR2 SYDVKM. The CDR3 coding sequence is TGTGCCAGCAGTCTGGACAGGGGTCCCTACGAGCAGTACTTC. Its translation: CASSLDRGPYEQYF.

The chain has TRBV28 and TRBJ2-7, with D unresolved. V lost 3 bases to trimming and J lost 7 bases, with 10 bases between them. Germline V gives CDR1 MDHEN, CDR2 SYDVKM. This CDR3 has 12 residues. The CDR3 loop reads CASSLFLTEQYF. In nucleotides, the CDR3 is TGTGCCAGCAGTTTGTTTTTGACAGAGCAGTACTTC.

The rearrangement links TRBV30 to TRBJ2-7; 14 bases align to TRBD2. CDR3 length: 17 residues. Germline V gene data show CDR1 as GTSNPN and CDR2 as SVGIG (reference sequence). V shed 3 bases and J 3 bases; nucleotides not matched to a gene: 10. CDR3 sequence (DNA): TGTGCCTGGAGGGCGACTAGCGGGGGGGAGTCGGGCTACGAGCAGTACTTC. Translating it yields CAWRATSGGESGYEQYF.

The rearrangement uses TRBV7-3 and TRBJ1-6; no clear D gene. V lost 2 bases and J 7 bases, leaving 12 bases between the germline ends. The CDR3 is 15 amino acids. Germline-derived CDR1 and CDR2 are SGHTA and FQGTGA. The CDR3: CASSLLGGENSPLHF. CDR3 sequence (DNA): TGTGCCAGCAGCTTATTGGGAGGAGAAAATTCACCCCTCCACTTT.

This clone was seen a single time. V and J are TRBV29-1 and TRBJ1-2; D is undetermined. This CDR3 region has 12 residues. The V end was cut by 5 bases, the J end by 0 bases, with 7 bases between. Germline V gene data show CDR1 as SQVTM and CDR2 as ANQGSEA. The CDR3 DNA sequence: TGCAGCGTTAGTCTAGCTAACTATGGCTACACCTTC. This gives the protein CSVSLANYGYTF.

This sequence joins TRBV30 and TRBJ2-1; 7 bases align to TRBD2. J lost 9 bases, V lost 0 bases, and 11 bases had no gene match. CDR3 length: 15 residues. The germline CDR1 and CDR2 sequences are GTSNPN and SVGIG (reference sequence). In DNA form, the CDR3 reads TGTGCCTGGAGTGTAGGGAGGGCCCGAAGGGTTGAGCAGTTCTTC. Amino acid sequence: CAWSVGRARRVEQFF.

CDR3 in amino acids: CASSTVQGARGYTF. The DNA of the CDR3 is TGTGCCAGCAGTACCGTACAGGGGGCTCGAGGCTACACCTTC. V is TRBV28 and J is TRBJ1-2; 9 bases agree with TRBD1. There are 14 residues in the CDR3. Germline trimming cut 5 bases from V and 8 bases from J; bases unmatched to any gene: 9. Germline CDR1 and CDR2: MDHEN and SYDVKM.

This clone was seen only a few times. V usage is TRBV23-1 and J usage is TRBJ2-7; D is ambiguous. TRBV23-1 is reported as an ORF; its role is uncertain. The CDR3 covers 21 residues. V lost 0 bases to trimming and J lost 4 bases, with 31 bases between them. The DNA of the CDR3 is TGCGCCAGCAGTCAATCAGGTCGTCAACGCGTGGATAGGGCCTTTAAGTACGAGCAGTACTTC. Translated, it gives CASSQSGRQRVDRAFKYEQYF.

CDR3 loop: CASSNGPLEAFF. CDR3 in DNA: TGTGCCAGCAGCAACGGTCCGTTAGAAGCTTTCTTT. The chain has TRBV6-5 and TRBJ1-1, with no clear D. The V end lost 6 bases, the J end lost 8 bases, and 13 bases lay between the germline ends. CDR1 and CDR2 (germline): MNHEY, SVGAGI. The CDR3 is made up of 12 amino acids.

J is TRBJ2-7 and V is TRBV27; the D gene is possibly TRBD2 (6 bases). CDR3 size: 13 residues. The V gene lost 8 bases and the J gene lost 0 bases, with 11 bases spanning the gap. Germline V gene data show CDR1 as MNHEY and CDR2 as SMNVEV (reference sequence). The DNA for the CDR3 is TGTGCCAGCGGAACTAGCCACTCCTACGAGCAGTACTTC. It codes for CASGTSHSYEQYF.

The chain combines TRBV7-2 with TRBJ2-3; maybe TRBD2 (6 bases). The CDR3 runs to 15 residues. Germline V gives CDR1 SGHTA, CDR2 FQGNSA. Trimming took off 5 bases at V and 6 bases at J, with 18 bases between the two ends. The CDR3 sequence is CASSKLTRNSDTQYF. CDR3 coding DNA: TGTGCCAGCAGCAAACTGACTAGAAACTCGGATACGCAGTATTTT. Full variable domain (remainder filled in from reference TRBV7-2 and TRBJ2-3): GAGVSQSPSNKVTEKGKDVELRCDPISGHTALYWYRQSLGQGLEFLIYFQGNSAPDKSGLPSDRFSAERTGGSVSTLTIQRTQQEDSAVYLCASSKLTRNSDTQYFGPGTRLTVL.

The genes are TRBV6-2 or TRBV6-3 and TRBJ2-7, with 8 bases identical to TRBD2. Trimming removed 4 bases from V and 0 bases from J; junction bases left unmatched: 8. CDR3 length equals 16 residues. Germline assignment: CDR1 MNHEY and CDR2 SVGEGT. The CDR3 nucleotides read TGTGCCAGCAGTTCCCGGGGGGGGCTCGCCTCCTACGAGCAGTACTTC. The encoded protein is CASSSRGGLASYEQYF.

The V and J genes are TRBV2 and TRBJ2-1, with unresolved D. With 2 bases removed from V and 3 bases from J, the gap between germline ends came to 11 bases. The germline CDR1 and CDR2 sequences are SNHLY and FYNNEI. The CDR3 covers 15 residues. The chain's CDR3 is CASSERASNYNEQFF. CDR3 DNA: TGTGCCAGCAGTGAACGGGCTTCAAACTACAATGAGCAGTTCTTC. The entire variable domain, with the rest obtained from reference TRBV2 and TRBJ2-1, is as follows: EPEVTQTPSHQVTQMGQEVILRCVPISNHLYFYWYRQILGQKVEFLVSFYNNEISEKSEIFDDQFSVERPDGSNFTLKIRSTKLEDSAMYFCASSERASNYNEQFFGPGTRLTVL.

The chain couples TRBV19 to TRBJ2-2; D remains unclear. CDR1 LNHDA and CDR2 SQIVND come from the germline V gene (reference sequence). Trimming shortened V by 7 bases and J by 4 bases, and 13 bases separated the two germline ends. This CDR3 is built from 14 residues. The CDR3 sequence is CASTLSLSTGELFF. The CDR3 coding sequence is TGTGCCAGTACCCTAAGTTTAAGCACCGGGGAGCTGTTTTTT. The complete variable domain, with remaining parts taken from reference TRBV19 and TRBJ2-2, reads DGGITQSPKYLFRKEGQNVTLSCEQNLNHDAMYWYRQDPGQGLRLIYYSQIVNDFQKGDIAEGYSVSREKKESFPLTVTSAQKNPTAFYLCASTLSLSTGELFFGEGSRLTVL.

The chain uses TRBV6-5 and TRBJ2-7; D is unclear. Germline CDR1 is MNHEY and CDR2 is SVGAGI. The CDR3 consists of 12 residues. The germline V and J ends were trimmed by 7 bases and 5 bases, with 12 bases remaining between them. CDR3 DNA sequence: TGTGCCAGCAATCGCCGAGGTGACGAGCAGTACTTC. Residues: CASNRRGDEQYF.

V and J are TRBV5-4 and TRBJ2-3, with D perhaps matching TRBD1 (5 bases). V was pared by 4 bases and J by 2 bases, with 14 bases between. Per germline, CDR1 SGHNT and CDR2 YYREEE (reference sequence). The CDR3 consists of 15 residues. The DNA for the CDR3 is TGTGCCAGCAGCCCCGACAGTCTCCCCACAGATACGCAGTATTTT. This sequence encodes CASSPDSLPTDTQYF.

The J gene is TRBJ2-1, the V gene TRBV27; the D gene is possibly TRBD1 (6 bases). V gave up 7 bases and J gave up 3 bases, with 13 bases separating them. Germline V CDR1 and CDR2: MNHEY, SMNVEV (reference sequence). CDR3 size: 14 residues. CDR3 DNA sequence: TGTGCCAGCACCAAGGGGACAAACTACAATGAGCAGTTCTTC. This encodes CASTKGTNYNEQFF.

The chain uses TRBV27 and TRBJ1-5; D gene unclear. The CDR3 extends over 13 amino acids. V was clipped by 3 bases and J by 6 bases, with 9 bases between them. Germline V gene lookup returns CDR1 MNHEY and CDR2 SMNVEV (reference sequence). Here the CDR3 DNA reads TGTGCCAGCAGTTTCGGCACGTTTCAGCCCCAGCATTTT. Protein: CASSFGTFQPQHF.

The rearrangement uses TRBV7-9 and TRBJ2-5; D remains ambiguous. The CDR3 is 14 residues long. V was clipped by 2 bases and J by 3 bases, with 10 bases between them. Germline CDR1 and CDR2: SEHNR and FQNEAQ (reference sequence). The CDR3 region is CASSLLSGKETQYF. The CDR3 DNA is TGTGCCAGCAGCTTACTTTCTGGGAAAGAGACCCAGTACTTC.

This chain joins TRBV9 and TRBJ2-5, with a weak D call TRBD1 (7 bases). The V end was cut by 4 bases, the J end by 1 base, with 14 bases between. The germline V gene encodes CDR1 SGDLS and CDR2 YYNGEE. This CDR3 contains 15 residues. CDR3 region: CASSPGGIAQETQYF. CDR3 bases: TGTGCCAGCAGCCCAGGGGGGATTGCCCAAGAGACCCAGTACTTC.

The CDR3 loop is CASMERATEAFF. CDR3 bases: TGTGCCAGCATGGAACGGGCCACTGAAGCTTTCTTT. This rearrangement joins TRBV6-5 to TRBJ1-1, with D unresolved. V dropped 7 bases and J dropped 4 bases, with 10 bases sitting between them. The CDR3 is made up of 12 amino acids. Germline V gene lookup returns CDR1 MNHEY and CDR2 SVGAGI.